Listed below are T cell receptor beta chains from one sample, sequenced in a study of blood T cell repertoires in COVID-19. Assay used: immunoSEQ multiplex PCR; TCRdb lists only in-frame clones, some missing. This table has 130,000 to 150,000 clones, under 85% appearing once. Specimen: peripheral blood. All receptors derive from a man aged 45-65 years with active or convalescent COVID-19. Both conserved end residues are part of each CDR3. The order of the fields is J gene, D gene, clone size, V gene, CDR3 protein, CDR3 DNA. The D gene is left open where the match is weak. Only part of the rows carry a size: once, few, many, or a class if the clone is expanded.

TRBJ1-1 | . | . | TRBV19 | CASSSRELNAEAFF | TGTGCCAGTAGTTCGAGGGAACTGAACGCTGAAGCTTTCTTT
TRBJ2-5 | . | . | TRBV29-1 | CSVEDGGQETQYF | TGCAGCGTTGAAGATGGGGGGCAAGAGACCCAGTACTTC
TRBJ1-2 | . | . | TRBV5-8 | CASSLRWRGYTF | TGTGCCAGCAGCTTAAGATGGAGGGGCTACACCTTC
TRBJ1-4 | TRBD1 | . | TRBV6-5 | CASSYGQGGEKLFF | TGTGCCAGCAGTTACGGGCAGGGGGGTGAAAAACTGTTTTTT
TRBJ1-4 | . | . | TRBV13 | CASSSKFRGGTNEKLFF | TGTGCCAGCAGCTCCAAATTCAGGGGTGGGACTAATGAAAAACTGTTTTTT
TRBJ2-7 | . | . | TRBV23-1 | CASSQSSYEQYF | TGCGCCAGCAGTCAATCCAGCTACGAGCAGTACTTC
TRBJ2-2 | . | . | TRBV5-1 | CASSSYGDTGELFF | TGCGCCAGCAGCTCGTACGGGGACACCGGGGAGCTGTTTTTT
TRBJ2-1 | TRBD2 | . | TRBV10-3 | CAIQRESSYNEQFF | TGTGCCATCCAGCGGGAGAGCTCCTACAATGAGCAGTTCTTC
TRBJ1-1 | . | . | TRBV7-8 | CASSLASGAHTEAFF | TGTGCCAGCAGCTTAGCGTCAGGGGCGCATACTGAAGCTTTCTTT
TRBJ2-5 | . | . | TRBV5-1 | CASSLVEVARQETQYF | TGCGCCAGCAGCTTGGTGGAGGTGGCGCGTCAAGAGACCCAGTACTTC
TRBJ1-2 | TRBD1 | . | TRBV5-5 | CASSRFGTGTNYGYTF | TGTGCCAGCAGCCGCTTCGGGACAGGAACTAACTATGGCTACACCTTC
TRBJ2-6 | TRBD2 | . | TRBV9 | CASSPLAGEGGANVLTF | TGTGCCAGCAGCCCGTTAGCGGGAGAGGGTGGGGCCAACGTCCTGACTTTC
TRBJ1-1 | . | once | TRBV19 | CASRAWTDSEAFF | TGTGCCAGTAGAGCCTGGACAGATTCTGAAGCTTTCTTT
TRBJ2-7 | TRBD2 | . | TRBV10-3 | CAMTSGGYEQYF | TGTGCCATGACTAGCGGAGGCTACGAGCAGTACTTC
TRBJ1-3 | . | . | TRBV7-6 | CASSVGTAASSGNTIYF | TGTGCCAGCAGCGTCGGAACAGCAGCCAGCTCTGGAAACACCATATATTTT
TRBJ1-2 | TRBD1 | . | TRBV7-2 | CASSRTGADVGYTF | TGTGCCAGCAGCCGGACAGGGGCGGACGTCGGCTACACCTTC